This T cell receptor (beta chain) stems from a study of T cell responses to AZD1222 COVID-19 vaccine. Clones were read by immunoSEQ multiplex PCR, and TCRdb kept only the in-frame ones, dropping some. The sample has 200,000 to 250,000 clones; approximately 94% are singletons. Germline trimming cut 7 bases from V and 3 bases from J; bases unmatched to any gene: 5. This CDR3 has 14 residues. The germline gives CDR1 SEHNR, CDR2 FQNEAQ (reference sequence). In the case of this clone: Its specificity is unknown.

Study results and limitations: Clonal diversity was possibly underestimated, and white British individuals and females predominated among donors. Compared with day 0, the breadth and depth of the Spike-specific TCR repertoire rose significantly after two doses of AZD1222. Across the whole spike, CD4 TCRs peaked at regions 160-218 and 743-854.

The V gene is TRBV7-9, the J gene TRBJ1-4; 7 bases agree with TRBD1. The source was peripheral blood, collected 28 days after the second dose of the MenACWY control vaccine. This sequence was found in an adult who received the MenACWY meningococcal vaccine as a control. In DNA form, the CDR3 reads TGTGCCAGCACCCGAACAGGGGCTAATGAAAAACTGTTTTTT. Amino acids: CASTRTGANEKLFF.